Listed below are T cell receptor beta chains from one sample, sequenced in a study of spatial heterogeneity in lung cancer. Using its own MiXCR run on the 5' RACE reads, TCRdb lists one record per CDR3 protein. This table holds about 120,000 distinct CDR3 sequences, less than 15% found once. Sequenced material: PBMCs, taken at follow-up. The receptors stem from a male donor with early-stage non-small cell lung cancer. CDR3s include the opening cysteine and the closing phenylalanine or tryptophan. D genes are given only for firm matches. Only part of the rows carry a size: once, few, many, or a class if the clone is expanded.

d_call | cdr3_length | j_call | v_call | clone_size | cdr3_aa | cdr3_nt
- | 15 | TRBJ2-2 | TRBV9 | - | CASSARQALTGELFF | TGTGCCAGCAGTGCGAGACAGGCCCTCACCGGGGAGCTGTTTTTT
- | 17 | TRBJ1-3 | TRBV11-2 | - | CASSYAGPRNSGNTIYF | TGTGCCAGCAGCTATGCGGGACCGCGAAACTCTGGAAACACCATATATTTT
- | 19 | TRBJ2-3 | TRBV13 | few | CASSLDLGIFDYSTDTQYF | TGTGCCAGCAGCTTAGATCTGGGAATCTTTGACTATAGCACAGATACGCAGTATTTT
- | 15 | TRBJ2-3 | TRBV20-1 | few | CSGTPWAGSTDTQYF | TGCAGTGGAACCCCCTGGGCAGGGTCCACAGATACGCAGTATTTT
TRBD1 | 16 | TRBJ2-2 | TRBV9 | - | CASSPRQGNVAGELFF | TGTGCCAGCAGCCCGCGACAGGGGAATGTTGCCGGGGAGCTGTTTTTT
- | 12 | TRBJ2-3 | TRBV4-1 | - | CASANQADTQYF | TGCGCCAGCGCGAATCAGGCAGATACGCAGTATTTT
- | 14 | TRBJ2-7 | TRBV20-1 | - | CSARSPSGVYEQYF | TGCAGTGCTAGGAGTCCCTCCGGGGTTTACGAGCAGTACTTC
- | 16 | TRBJ2-7 | TRBV7-9 | - | CASSLDLAGAVHEQYF | TGTGCCAGCAGCTTAGATCTGGCAGGGGCCGTCCACGAGCAGTACTTC
TRBD1 | 16 | TRBJ1-1 | TRBV12-3/TRBV12-4 | - | CASSPQGAARNTEAFF | TGTGCCAGCAGCCCCCAGGGGGCGGCGAGGAACACTGAAGCTTTCTTT
- | 15 | TRBJ2-7 | TRBV5-5 | - | CASSLAARSSYEQYF | TGTGCCAGCAGCTTGGCGGCAAGGAGCTCCTACGAGCAGTACTTC
- | 13 | TRBJ2-3 | TRBV29-1 | - | CSVGWYSTDTQYF | TGCAGCGTTGGGTGGTATAGCACAGATACGCAGTATTTT
TRBD1 | 12 | TRBJ2-7 | TRBV29-1 | medium-sized | CSARQGSYEQYF | TGCAGCGCCCGACAGGGCTCCTACGAGCAGTACTTC
- | 13 | TRBJ2-7 | TRBV30 | many | CAWKMGFSYEQYF | TGTGCCTGGAAGATGGGGTTCTCCTACGAGCAGTACTTC
- | 15 | TRBJ2-1 | TRBV28 | - | CASSSGTLFYNEQFF | TGTGCCAGCAGCTCCGGGACACTCTTCTACAATGAGCAGTTCTTC
- | 15 | TRBJ1-2 | TRBV4-3 | many | CASSQGLVENYGYTF | TGCGCCAGCAGCCAAGGTCTGGTCGAAAACTATGGCTACACCTTC
TRBD1 | 14 | TRBJ2-5 | TRBV24-1 | - | CATSDTGGQETQYF | TGTGCCACCAGTGATACAGGGGGCCAAGAGACCCAGTACTTC
- | 14 | TRBJ2-5 | TRBV7-8 | - | CASSLMTGEETQYF | TGTGCCAGCAGCTTAATGACTGGCGAAGAGACCCAGTACTTC
- | 14 | TRBJ1-3 | TRBV28 | few | CASYSLSSGNTIYF | TGTGCCAGCTACAGCTTAAGCTCTGGAAACACCATATATTTT
- | 16 | TRBJ2-3 | TRBV5-6 | few | CASSPLGSGAADTQYF | TGTGCCAGCAGCCCGCTGGGGTCAGGGGCGGCAGATACGCAGTATTTT
TRBD1 | 16 | TRBJ1-6 | TRBV7-9 | - | CASSPGGSSYNSPLHF | TGTGCCAGCAGCCCAGGGGGAAGCTCCTATAATTCACCCCTCCACTTT
- | 12 | TRBJ1-1 | TRBV6-5 | - | CASSYIPGEAFF | TGTGCCAGCAGTTACATCCCTGGTGAAGCTTTCTTT
- | 13 | TRBJ2-7 | TRBV28 | many | CATKGGGPYEQYF | TGTGCCACCAAGGGAGGGGGACCTTACGAGCAGTACTTC
- | 17 | TRBJ2-7 | TRBV27 | many | CASSSLAGRSFSYEQYF | TGTGCCAGCAGTTCCCTGGCGGGCCGGTCCTTTTCCTACGAGCAGTACTTC
TRBD1 | 21 | TRBJ2-5 | TRBV3-1 | few | CASSRVVTGTGYTPRQETQYF | TGTGCCAGCAGCCGGGTCGTCACCGGGACAGGGTACACCCCACGCCAAGAGACCCAGTACTTC
- | 15 | TRBJ1-5 | TRBV28 | - | CASSFLGVSNQPQHF | TGTGCCAGCAGTTTCCTGGGGGTTAGCAATCAGCCCCAGCATTTT
- | 12 | TRBJ2-1 | TRBV28 | - | CASSSAMSEQFF | TGTGCCAGCAGTTCCGCGATGTCTGAGCAGTTCTTC
TRBD1 | 13 | TRBJ1-5 | TRBV28 | many | CASNRDRGQPQHF | TGTGCCAGCAACCGGGACAGGGGACAGCCCCAGCATTTT
- | 13 | TRBJ1-1 | TRBV20-1 | - | CSATLEGGTEAFF | TGCAGTGCTACCCTGGAGGGAGGCACTGAAGCTTTCTTT
- | 12 | TRBJ2-5 | TRBV29-1 | - | CSVVVGYETQYF | TGCAGCGTTGTCGTGGGATACGAGACCCAGTACTTC
TRBD2 | 17 | TRBJ2-1 | TRBV15 | - | CATSRELLAGGRDEQFF | TGTGCCACCAGCAGAGAACTGTTAGCGGGGGGCCGAGATGAGCAGTTCTTC
- | 16 | TRBJ1-5 | TRBV19 | - | CASSSLRGGNNQPQHF | TGTGCCAGTAGTTCCCTGCGGGGGGGCAACAATCAGCCCCAGCATTTT
- | 13 | TRBJ1-5 | TRBV7-3 | many | CASSLGQNQPQHF | TGTGCCAGCAGCTTAGGACAGAATCAGCCCCAGCATTTT
- | 14 | TRBJ2-3 | TRBV25-1 | few | CASSRGVAGDTQYF | TGTGCCAGCAGCAGGGGCGTAGCCGGAGATACGCAGTATTTT
TRBD1 | 14 | TRBJ1-4 | TRBV27 | - | CASSFGTGSEKLFF | TGTGCCAGCAGTTTTGGGACAGGGAGTGAAAAACTGTTTTTT
- | 14 | TRBJ2-5 | TRBV5-1 | many | CASSLPELRETQYF | TGCGCCAGCAGCTTACCAGAGTTGAGGGAGACCCAGTACTTC
- | 14 | TRBJ1-2 | TRBV12-3/TRBV12-4 | - | CASSNSELRSGYTF | TGTGCCAGCAGCAACAGTGAACTCCGAAGTGGCTACACCTTC
TRBD1 | 13 | TRBJ1-5 | TRBV4-3 | many | CASSLDRDQPQHF | TGCGCCAGCAGCCTCGACAGGGATCAGCCCCAGCATTTT
- | 14 | TRBJ2-1 | TRBV11-2 | - | CASSLWGNYNEQFF | TGTGCCAGCAGCTTATGGGGTAATTACAATGAGCAGTTCTTC
- | 15 | TRBJ1-5 | TRBV12-3/TRBV12-4 | many | CASSSTGPGNQPQHF | TGTGCCAGCAGTTCAACAGGGCCTGGCAATCAGCCCCAGCATTTT
- | 15 | TRBJ1-2 | TRBV27 | many | CASRFDSYQGYGYTF | TGTGCCAGCAGGTTCGACTCATACCAGGGGTATGGCTACACCTTC
TRBD1 | 14 | TRBJ1-5 | TRBV15 | many | CATRRTGDNQPQHF | TGTGCCACCAGACGGACAGGGGACAATCAGCCCCAGCATTTT
TRBD2 | 16 | TRBJ2-2 | TRBV11-2 | few | CASSLAGGPHTGELFF | TGTGCCAGCAGCCTAGCGGGGGGGCCACACACCGGGGAGCTGTTTTTT
- | 15 | TRBJ1-1 | TRBV11-2 | few | CASSLSRHGNTEAFF | TGTGCCAGCAGCTTAAGCCGCCATGGGAACACTGAAGCTTTCTTT
TRBD1 | 14 | TRBJ1-6 | TRBV2 | few | CASRETGLNSPLHF | TGTGCCAGCAGGGAGACAGGGTTAAATTCACCCCTCCACTTT
- | 16 | TRBJ2-6 | TRBV24-1 | few | CATSAPGLAGANVLTF | TGTGCCACCAGTGCCCCGGGACTCGCGGGGGCCAACGTCCTGACTTTC
TRBD1 | 13 | TRBJ1-5 | TRBV6-2/TRBV6-3 | many | CASSTGANQPQHF | TGTGCCAGCTCGACAGGGGCCAATCAGCCCCAGCATTTT
- | 15 | TRBJ1-2 | TRBV28 | many | CASSLFTGTNYGYTF | TGTGCCAGCAGTTTATTCACAGGGACTAACTATGGCTACACCTTC
TRBD1 | 18 | TRBJ2-6 | TRBV7-3 | few | CASSRPGQGRSGANVLTF | TGTGCCAGCAGCCGCCCGGGACAGGGTCGCTCTGGGGCCAACGTCCTGACTTTC
- | 13 | TRBJ2-5 | TRBV30 | once | CAWSPGLQETQYF | TGTGCCTGGAGCCCGGGTCTACAAGAGACCCAGTACTTC
TRBD1 | 17 | TRBJ1-1 | TRBV6-5 | many | CASRSRQGAGSVTEAFF | TGTGCCAGCAGATCCAGACAGGGGGCGGGTTCCGTAACTGAAGCTTTCTTT
- | 13 | TRBJ2-7 | TRBV11-2 | many | CASSLELGLEQYF | TGTGCCAGCAGCTTAGAGTTGGGTTTGGAGCAGTACTTC
TRBD2 | 21 | TRBJ2-1 | TRBV4-1 | - | CASSQDRDRTSGGLGRNEQFF | TGCGCCAGCAGCCAAGATCGTGATCGGACTAGCGGGGGGCTAGGGCGGAATGAGCAGTTCTTC
- | 15 | TRBJ2-1 | TRBV9 | many | CASSVGRGSYNEQFF | TGTGCCAGCAGCGTAGGGAGGGGCTCCTACAATGAGCAGTTCTTC
- | 12 | TRBJ2-3 | TRBV20-1 | - | CSAPGLADTQYF | TGCAGTGCCCCTGGACTCGCAGATACGCAGTATTTT